Each of the 20 T cell receptor beta chains below was sequenced from the same sample in a study of control samples from healthy donors and cancer patients. The method was immunoSEQ multiplex PCR; TCRdb's version includes in-frame clones alone and lacks a portion of them. Of some 130,000 clones in the sample, 85% to 95% were seen once. Sequences were obtained from PBMCs. The receptors stem from a man aged 45-65 years with head and neck cancer.

V is TRBV28 and J is TRBJ1-5, with 9 bases fitting TRBD1. J was trimmed by 7 bases and V by 4 bases; bases with no gene match: 8. Germline V CDR1 and CDR2: MDHEN, SYDVKM. CDR3 length: 15 residues. CDR3 DNA sequence: TGTGCCAGCAGTTCCCCGACGACAGGGGGGCAGCCCCAGCATTTT. Encoded protein: CASSSPTTGGQPQHF. Based on the CDR3 plus reference TRBV28 and TRBJ1-5, the full variable domain is DVKVTQSSRYLVKRTGEKVFLECVQDMDHENMFWYRQDPGLGLRLIYFSYDVKMKEKGDIPEGYSVSREKKERFSLILESASTNQTSMYLCASSSPTTGGQPQHFGDGTRLSIL.

The chain is built from TRBV18 and TRBJ1-2, with 7 bases aligning to TRBD1. This CDR3 contains 14 residues. Germline loops: CDR1 KGHSH, CDR2 LQKENI. The V gene end was trimmed by 6 bases and the J gene end by 0 bases; junction bases not matched to a gene: 4. This CDR3 reads CASSKGAANYGYTF. The DNA for the CDR3 is TGTGCCAGCTCTAAGGGGGCCGCTAACTATGGCTACACCTTC.

The gene calls are TRBV3-1 (or the pseudogene TRBV3-2) and TRBJ1-6; D remains unclear. Trimming stripped 4 bases from V and 12 bases from J, with 22 bases between. Germline V gives CDR1 LGHDT, CDR2 YNNKEL (reference sequence). The CDR3 loop spans 16 amino acids. The CDR3 DNA sequence: TGTGCCAGCAGCCCTGGGAGGCCGATTACCGGGGTACCCCTCCACTTT. This codes for CASSPGRPITGVPLHF.

The chain is built from TRBV30 and TRBJ1-5, with TRBD1 as a possible D gene (6 bases). Deletions cut 1 base from V and 5 bases from J, with 12 bases between. From germline, CDR1 is GTSNPN and CDR2 SVGIG (reference sequence). CDR3 length equals 14 residues. The CDR3 nucleotides read TGTGCCTGGAGTGAGTCCAGGGGTGATCAGCCCCAGCATTTT. This gives the protein CAWSESRGDQPQHF. Full variable domain (remainder filled in from reference TRBV30 and TRBJ1-5): SQTIHQWPATLVQPVGSPLSLECTVEGTSNPNLYWYRQAAGRGLQLLFYSVGIGQISSEVPQNLSASRPQDRQFILSSKKLLLSDSGFYLCAWSESRGDQPQHFGDGTRLSIL.

The chain couples TRBV7-9 to TRBJ1-1; D call uncertain. The CDR3 is 14 amino acids. V lost 5 bases, J lost 6 bases, and 16 bases lay in between. CDR1 and CDR2 (germline): SEHNR, FQNEAQ (reference sequence). The DNA of the CDR3 is TGTGCCAGCAGCCCCTCACCCGGTGGCCCTGAAGCTTTCTTT. Translation gives CASSPSPGGPEAFF.

V usage is TRBV7-6 and J usage is TRBJ2-5; 14 bases fit TRBD2. The length of the CDR3 is 18 residues. Germline CDR1 is SGHVS and CDR2 is FNYEAQ. With 5 bases clipped from V and 4 bases from J, the junction kept 12 bases outside the gene matches. CDR3: CASSDRLAGGNRVETQYF. In nucleotides, the CDR3 is TGTGCCAGCAGCGACCGACTAGCGGGGGGGAACCGGGTAGAGACCCAGTACTTC.

This chain links TRBV28 with TRBJ1-5; the match to TRBD1 covers 9 bases. J gave up 6 bases and V 7 bases, and 10 bases lay outside the gene matches. Germline assignment: CDR1 MDHEN and CDR2 SYDVKM. The CDR3 contains 15 residues. CDR3 region: CASTPPGQGIQPQHF. For the CDR3, the DNA is TGTGCCAGCACCCCCCCGGGACAGGGTATTCAGCCCCAGCATTTT. The variable domain in full, completed from reference TRBV28 and TRBJ1-5, reads DVKVTQSSRYLVKRTGEKVFLECVQDMDHENMFWYRQDPGLGLRLIYFSYDVKMKEKGDIPEGYSVSREKKERFSLILESASTNQTSMYLCASTPPGQGIQPQHFGDGTRLSIL.

Concerning this clone: Germline is not matched at one junction end, which may reflect a read error. The chain links TRBV7-2 to TRBJ1-3; unclear D gene. Germline CDR1 SGHTA, CDR2 FQGNSA. CDR3 length: 11 amino acids. CDR3 sequence reads: CASSLGNTIYF. The CDR3 DNA reads as TGTGCCAGCAGTTTAGGAAACACCATATATTTT.

V is TRBV30 and J is TRBJ1-1; D ambiguous. CDR1 and CDR2 from the germline V gene are GTSNPN and SVGIG (reference sequence). Trimming left V 2 bases short and J 4 bases short, with 23 bases between. The CDR3 totals 17 residues. CDR3 protein: CAWSQSWGSVWATEAFF. CDR3 sequence (DNA): TGTGCCTGGAGTCAATCCTGGGGAAGTGTTTGGGCCACTGAAGCTTTCTTT.

This chain joins TRBV5-1 and TRBJ2-5, with 7 nucleotides matching TRBD1. The CDR3 has 14 amino acids. The trim removed 2 bases at V and 5 bases at J, leaving 6 bases unmatched. In germline, CDR1 is SGHRS, CDR2 YFSETQ. CDR3 protein: CASSFRQGGETQYF. In DNA, the CDR3 is TGCGCCAGCAGCTTCCGACAGGGCGGGGAGACCCAGTACTTC.

The chain couples TRBV7-9 to TRBJ1-5; D may be TRBD1 (5 bases). Germline V gene lookup returns CDR1 SEHNR and CDR2 FQNEAQ (reference sequence). The CDR3 spans 14 residues. V was clipped by 2 bases and J by 4 bases, with 9 bases between them. CDR3 sequence reads: CASSLRGSNQPQHF. CDR3 sequence (DNA): TGTGCCAGCAGCTTACGGGGCAGTAATCAGCCCCAGCATTTT.

The chain couples TRBV4-3 to TRBJ2-7; D ambiguous. CDR1 LGHNA and CDR2 YSLEER come from the germline V gene. This CDR3 contains 15 residues. V lost 1 base to trimming and J lost 4 bases, with 14 bases between them. DNA of the CDR3: TGCGCCAGCAGCCAAGGGGGATCGGAGCTATACGAGCAGTACTTC. Its protein product is CASSQGGSELYEQYF.

V usage is TRBV5-8 and J usage is TRBJ1-4; D perhaps matches TRBD1 (5 bases). Germline CDR1 SGHTS, CDR2 YDEGEE. V shed 4 bases and J shed 2 bases, with 12 bases lying between them. This CDR3 is built from 15 residues. CDR3 bases: TGTGCCAGCAGCCCCGTCAGGGCGACTAATGAAAAACTGTTTTTT. As protein: CASSPVRATNEKLFF.

The CDR3 nucleotides read TGTGCCAGCAGCTTGGGCGGGGATGGGACCCAGTACTTC. Translation gives CASSLGGDGTQYF. V is TRBV11-3 and J is TRBJ2-5; D might be TRBD2 (6 bases). V lost 3 bases to trimming and J lost 7 bases, with 12 bases between them. The CDR3 totals 13 residues. The germline gives CDR1 SGHNT, CDR2 YENEEA.

V usage is TRBV9 and J usage is TRBJ2-3; TRBD2 agrees at 7 bases. The germline CDR1 and CDR2 sequences are SGDLS and YYNGEE. Trimming removed 0 bases from V and 4 bases from J; junction bases left unmatched: 8. This CDR3 is 16 amino acids long. In DNA, the CDR3 is TGTGCCAGCAGCGTAGAGGCGGGAGATCGGGCAGATACGCAGTATTTT. Its protein product is CASSVEAGDRADTQYF.

V is TRBV27 and J is TRBJ1-2; no firm D call. This CDR3 comprises 14 residues. CDR1 MNHEY and CDR2 SMNVEV come from the germline V gene (reference sequence). The V end was cut by 5 bases, the J end by 0 bases, with 10 bases between. CDR3 protein: CASSALSSNYGYTF. The CDR3 nucleotides read TGTGCCAGCAGTGCCCTCTCATCTAACTATGGCTACACCTTC.

The chain carries TRBV19 and TRBJ2-2; weak D call: TRBD1 (5 bases). CDR3 length equals 15 residues. In germline, CDR1 is LNHDA, CDR2 SQIVND (reference sequence). The germline V and J ends were trimmed by 4 bases and 7 bases, with 16 bases remaining between them. CDR3 DNA sequence: TGTGCCAGTAGTACTTGGGCCAGGGCCTACGGGGAGCTGTTTTTT. This translates into CASSTWARAYGELFF. Filled out from reference TRBV19 and TRBJ2-2, the complete variable domain reads DGGITQSPKYLFRKEGQNVTLSCEQNLNHDAMYWYRQDPGQGLRLIYYSQIVNDFQKGDIAEGYSVSREKKESFPLTVTSAQKNPTAFYLCASSTWARAYGELFFGEGSRLTVL.

The chain joins TRBV5-4 to TRBJ2-3, with TRBD2 matching over 7 bases. The germline V gene has CDR1 SGHNT and CDR2 YYREEE (reference sequence). V dropped 7 bases and J dropped 5; count of bases not matched to a gene: 16. This CDR3 has 16 residues. The CDR3 reads CASSKPGGGVQDTQYF. CDR3 DNA sequence: TGTGCCAGCTCCAAACCGGGGGGTGGGGTGCAAGATACGCAGTATTTT. The full variable domain, rest sourced from reference TRBV5-4 and TRBJ2-3, is ETGVTQSPTHLIKTRGQQVTLRCSSQSGHNTVSWYQQALGQGPQFIFQYYREEENGRGNFPPRFSGLQFPNYSSELNVNALELDDSALYLCASSKPGGGVQDTQYFGPGTRLTVL.

The CDR3 spells CATPAREGQGAKDPQPQHF. As DNA, the CDR3 is TGTGCCACTCCGGCCCGAGAGGGACAGGGGGCGAAAGACCCACAGCCCCAGCATTTT. The rearrangement joins TRBV24-1 to TRBJ1-5; TRBD1 matches 12 bases. The V gene's germline CDR1 is KGHDR and CDR2 SFDVKD. Unmatched junction bases numbered 22, after V lost 10 bases and J lost 7 bases. The CDR3 is 19 residues long.

The chain uses TRBV19 and TRBJ1-1, with a weak D call TRBD1 (5 bases). The V and J ends lost 9 bases and 3 bases respectively, with 11 bases between them. CDR3 length equals 12 residues. Germline CDR1 and CDR2: LNHDA and SQIVND (reference sequence). CDR3 DNA sequence: TGTGCCAGCAGGGATTCGGACACTGAAGCTTTCTTT. Encoded protein: CASRDSDTEAFF. The full variable domain, completed using reference TRBV19 and TRBJ1-1, is DGGITQSPKYLFRKEGQNVTLSCEQNLNHDAMYWYRQDPGQGLRLIYYSQIVNDFQKGDIAEGYSVSREKKESFPLTVTSAQKNPTAFYLCASRDSDTEAFFGQGTRLTVV.